The rows below give T cell receptor beta chains drawn from one sample of a study of CD8 T cells in ankylosing spondylitis. Via MiXCR, TCRdb re-called the 5' RACE reads, giving one row per CDR3 protein. In the table there are under 250,000 distinct CDR3 sequences, about 30% of which are singletons. Sequencing used blood, either unsorted or a sorted T cell fraction (not recorded which). Receptors were obtained from a male donor with ankylosing spondylitis or in good health (not recorded which). Both conserved end residues are part of each CDR3. Each record gives: V gene, clone size, D gene, J gene, CDR3 DNA, CDR3 protein. The D gene is left open where the match is weak. Size tells how often a clone was seen (once, few, many) or the class of an expanded clone, and some rows leave it out.

TRBV29-1	few	TRBD1	TRBJ1-2	TGCAGCGACGGGGACAGCTATGGCTACACCTTC	CSDGDSYGYTF
TRBV20-1	few	.	TRBJ1-5	TGCAGTGCTAGAGATCCCCAGGCGCGCCATAATCAGCCCCAGCATTTT	CSARDPQARHNQPQHF
TRBV5-6	.	.	TRBJ1-1	TGTGCCAGCAGCTTGACGGTAATGAACACTGAAGCTTTCTTT	CASSLTVMNTEAFF
TRBV20-1	.	.	TRBJ2-1	TGCAGTGTCACAGGCGCGGGACTGTACAATGAGCAGTTCTTC	CSVTGAGLYNEQFF
TRBV9	few	TRBD1	TRBJ1-5	TGTGCCAGTGATACCGGGACAGGGGGCAATCAGCCCCAGCATTTT	CASDTGTGGNQPQHF
TRBV9	few	.	TRBJ2-7	TGTGCCAGCAGCGTGGACCTTCAAGGACTCTTTTTTTTCTCCTACGAGCAGTACTTC	CASSVDLQGLFFFSYEQYF
TRBV4-1	once	TRBD1	TRBJ2-1	TGCGCCAGCAGCCTGGACGGGGACAGCTACAATGAGCAGTTCTTC	CASSLDGDSYNEQFF
TRBV5-1	.	.	TRBJ2-1	TGCGCCAGCAGCTTTATAGCGGCCCCCTACAATGAGCAGTTCTTC	CASSFIAAPYNEQFF
TRBV12-3/TRBV12-4	few	TRBD1	TRBJ1-6	TGTGCCAGCAGACAGGGGACGGCTGATTCACCCCTCCACTTT	CASRQGTADSPLHF
TRBV7-6	.	.	TRBJ1-4	TGTGCCAGCAGCTTACAATTAGAGCAACCAGAAAAACTGTTTTTT	CASSLQLEQPEKLFF
TRBV7-3	.	TRBD2	TRBJ2-3	TGTGCCAGCAGCTCAATCGGGGGGTCCTTCACAGATACGCAGTATTTT	CASSSIGGSFTDTQYF
TRBV6-5	few	TRBD2	TRBJ2-3	TGTGCCAGCAGTTACTCGGCAGGGAGGGGCCCAGATACGCAGTATTTT	CASSYSAGRGPDTQYF
TRBV11-2	few	TRBD2	TRBJ2-1	TGTGCCAGCAGCTTAGGTCTAGCGGGGGGGCCATGGAATGAGCAGTTCTTC	CASSLGLAGGPWNEQFF
TRBV20-1	few	.	TRBJ2-1	TGCTGTGCTAGGCGGGGGCTTCGGTATGCTGGGGATGAGCAGTTCTTC	CCARRGLRYAGDEQFF
TRBV7-9	.	.	TRBJ1-6	TGTGCCAGCGGGGAGGAGGATGGTTCACCCCTCCACTTT	CASGEEDGSPLHF
TRBV20-1	few	.	TRBJ2-3	TGCAGTGCGCCCCCCGCGACCGAGGCGGTTACAGATACGCAGTATTTT	CSAPPATEAVTDTQYF
TRBV9	once	TRBD1	TRBJ1-2	TGTGCCAGCAGCGCATCTTGGGGACAGGGTGTCGATGTCTACACCTTC	CASSASWGQGVDVYTF
TRBV7-9	.	.	TRBJ1-2	TGTGCCAGCAGCCAGGACAGCGGGAACTATGGCTACACCTTC	CASSQDSGNYGYTF
TRBV5-5	few	.	TRBJ2-7	TGTGCCAGCAGCTTGAGAAGGGGTTACTCCTACGAGCAGTACTTC	CASSLRRGYSYEQYF
TRBV6-1	few	.	TRBJ2-7	TGTGCCAGCAGGCCAGGAAGCTCCTACGAGCAGTACTTC	CASRPGSSYEQYF
TRBV11-2	.	.	TRBJ1-5	TGTGCCAGCAGCACCGGTTTCAATCAGCCCCAGCATTTT	CASSTGFNQPQHF
TRBV6-8	once	TRBD1	TRBJ2-1	TGTGCCAGCAGTCCGGGACAGTATTCCAATGAGCAGTTCTTC	CASSPGQYSNEQFF
TRBV29-1	.	TRBD2	TRBJ2-7	TGCAGCGTTGGAGACCGCTTGCGGGGGACCGAGCAGTACTTC	CSVGDRLRGTEQYF
TRBV11-1	.	TRBD2	TRBJ2-1	TGTGCCAGCAGCTCCTCCCTACTAGCGGGGGGACCTTCAGACTACAATGAGCAGTTCTTC	CASSSSLLAGGPSDYNEQFF
TRBV15	.	.	TRBJ2-3	TGTGCCACCGACCTTAGCACAGATACGCAGTATTTT	CATDLSTDTQYF
TRBV10-1	few	.	TRBJ2-3	TGCGCCAGCAGTGATCCTAGCACAGATACGCAGTATTTT	CASSDPSTDTQYF
TRBV11-2	few	TRBD1	TRBJ2-3	TGTGCCAGCAGCTTAGACGACAGGGCCCCACCGCGTACAGATACGCAGTATTTT	CASSLDDRAPPRTDTQYF
TRBV29-1	many	.	TRBJ1-1	TGCAGCGTGGCCGGGGTGGGGCTCGGGAAAGCTTTCTTT	CSVAGVGLGKAFF
TRBV6-5	.	TRBD1	TRBJ1-2	TGTGCCAGCAGTTACTCGATCGAGGGGGCCCTCGGCTACACCTTC	CASSYSIEGALGYTF
TRBV9	.	.	TRBJ2-1	TGTGCCAGCAGCGTAGGGATGGGCAACTACTACAATGAGCAGTTCTTC	CASSVGMGNYYNEQFF
TRBV12-3/TRBV12-4	.	.	TRBJ2-1	TGTGCCAGCAGCCGAGACAGCCACAATGAGCAGTTCTTC	CASSRDSHNEQFF
TRBV29-1	once	TRBD1	TRBJ2-2	TGCAGCGTCGGGACAGGGGAAATCTCCGGGGAGCTGTTTTTT	CSVGTGEISGELFF
TRBV7-3	.	.	TRBJ2-1	TGTGCCAGCAGCTTAACGCTTACTGGGGTCTGGAATGAGCAGTTCTTC	CASSLTLTGVWNEQFF
TRBV6-5	few	.	TRBJ2-3	TGTGCCAGCAGTTACTCGGGAGACACTGCGGGTACGCAGTATTTT	CASSYSGDTAGTQYF
TRBV20-1	few	TRBD2	TRBJ2-1	TGCAGTGCTAGACCTCCTCTAGCGGGGGTAGTCAATGAGCAGTTCTTC	CSARPPLAGVVNEQFF
TRBV28	once	.	TRBJ1-2	TGTGCCAGCAGTAAAACCGGGACGGCCAATGGCTACACCTTC	CASSKTGTANGYTF
TRBV9	few	.	TRBJ2-1	TGTGCCAGCAGCCCCGAGGCGAGCTCCTACAATGAGCAGTTCTTC	CASSPEASSYNEQFF
TRBV12-3/TRBV12-4	.	.	TRBJ2-7	TGTGCCAGCAGTCGCATTTCCTACGAGCAGTACTTC	CASSRISYEQYF
TRBV12-3/TRBV12-4	.	.	TRBJ2-7	TGTGCCAGCAGTTTAAGACAGTATGGCTACGAGCAGTACTTC	CASSLRQYGYEQYF
TRBV29-1	few	.	TRBJ2-1	TGCAGCGTTTCCACCCTCCAGGCTCTCGAGCAGTTCTTC	CSVSTLQALEQFF